The present entry profiles one TCR beta chain with its context. Its target is unknown. Distinct nucleotide sequences in the sample also encode this CDR3. The data stem from a study of T cell responses to AZD1222 COVID-19 vaccine. The CDR3 loop spans 14 amino acids. Trimming at V came to 0 bases and at J to 5 bases, leaving 1 base not matched to a gene. From germline, CDR1 is SGHTA and CDR2 FQGNSA. The table came from immunoSEQ multiplex PCR; TCRdb's copy has only in-frame clones and leaves some out. The sample holds approximately 150,000 clones, over 90% seen once. Findings and caveats of the study: Sampled repertoires all dated from after the peak T cell response.

This receptor was taken from an adult in good health. This chain uses TRBV7-2 with TRBJ1-1; 9 nucleotides agree with TRBD1. The material sequenced was peripheral blood, taken on day 0 of AZD1222 vaccination. The CDR3 sequence: CASSLATGGTEAFF. CDR3 coding DNA: TGTGCCAGCAGCTTAGCGACAGGGGGTACTGAAGCTTTCTTT.